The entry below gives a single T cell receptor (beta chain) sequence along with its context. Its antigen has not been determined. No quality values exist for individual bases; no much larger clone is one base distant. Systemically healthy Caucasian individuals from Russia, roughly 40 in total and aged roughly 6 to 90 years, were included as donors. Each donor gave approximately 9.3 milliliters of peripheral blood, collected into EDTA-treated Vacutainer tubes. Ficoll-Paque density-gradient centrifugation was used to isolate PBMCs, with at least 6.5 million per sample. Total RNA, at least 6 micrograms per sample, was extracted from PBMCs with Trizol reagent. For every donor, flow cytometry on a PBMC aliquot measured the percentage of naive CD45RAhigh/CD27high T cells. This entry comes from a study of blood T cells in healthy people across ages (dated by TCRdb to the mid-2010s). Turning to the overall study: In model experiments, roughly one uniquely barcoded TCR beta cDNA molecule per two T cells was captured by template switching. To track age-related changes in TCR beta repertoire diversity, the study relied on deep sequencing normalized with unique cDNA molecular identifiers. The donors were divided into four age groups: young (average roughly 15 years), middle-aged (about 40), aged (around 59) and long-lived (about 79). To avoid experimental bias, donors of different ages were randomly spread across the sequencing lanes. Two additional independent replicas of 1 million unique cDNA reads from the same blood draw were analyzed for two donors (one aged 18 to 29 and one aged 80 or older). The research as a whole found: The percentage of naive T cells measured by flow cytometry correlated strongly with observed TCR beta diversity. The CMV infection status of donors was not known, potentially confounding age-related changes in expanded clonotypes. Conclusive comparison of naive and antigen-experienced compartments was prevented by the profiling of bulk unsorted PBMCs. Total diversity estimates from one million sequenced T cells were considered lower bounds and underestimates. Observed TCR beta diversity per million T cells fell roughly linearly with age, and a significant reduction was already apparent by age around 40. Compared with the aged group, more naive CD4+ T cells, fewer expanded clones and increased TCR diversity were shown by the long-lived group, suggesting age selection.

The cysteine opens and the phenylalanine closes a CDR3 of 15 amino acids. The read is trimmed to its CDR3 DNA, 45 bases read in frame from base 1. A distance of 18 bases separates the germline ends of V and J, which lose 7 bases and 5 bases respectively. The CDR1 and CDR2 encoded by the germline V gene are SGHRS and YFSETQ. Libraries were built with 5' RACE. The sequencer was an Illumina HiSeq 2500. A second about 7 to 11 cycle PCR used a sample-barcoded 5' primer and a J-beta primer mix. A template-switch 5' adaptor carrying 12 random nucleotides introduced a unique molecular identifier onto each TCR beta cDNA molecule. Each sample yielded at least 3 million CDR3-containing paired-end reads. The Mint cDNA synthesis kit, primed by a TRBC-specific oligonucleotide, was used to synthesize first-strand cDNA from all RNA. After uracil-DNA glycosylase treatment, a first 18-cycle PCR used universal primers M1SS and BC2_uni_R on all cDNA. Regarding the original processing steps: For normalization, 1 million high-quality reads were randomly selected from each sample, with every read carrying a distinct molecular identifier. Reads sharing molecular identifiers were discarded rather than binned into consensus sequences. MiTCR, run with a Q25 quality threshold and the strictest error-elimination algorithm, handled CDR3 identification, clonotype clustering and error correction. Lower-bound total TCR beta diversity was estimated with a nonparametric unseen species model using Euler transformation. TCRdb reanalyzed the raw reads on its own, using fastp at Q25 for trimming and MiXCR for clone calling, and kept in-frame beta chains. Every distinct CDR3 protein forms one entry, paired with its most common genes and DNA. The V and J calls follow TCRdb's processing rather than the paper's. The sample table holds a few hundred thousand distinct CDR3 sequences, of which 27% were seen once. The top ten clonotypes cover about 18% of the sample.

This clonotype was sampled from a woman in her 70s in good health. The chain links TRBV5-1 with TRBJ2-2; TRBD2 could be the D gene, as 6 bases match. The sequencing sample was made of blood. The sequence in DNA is TGCGCCAGCGCGTGGGGTGCTGGAGGGACCGGGGAGCTGTTTTTT. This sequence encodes CASAWGAGGTGELFF.